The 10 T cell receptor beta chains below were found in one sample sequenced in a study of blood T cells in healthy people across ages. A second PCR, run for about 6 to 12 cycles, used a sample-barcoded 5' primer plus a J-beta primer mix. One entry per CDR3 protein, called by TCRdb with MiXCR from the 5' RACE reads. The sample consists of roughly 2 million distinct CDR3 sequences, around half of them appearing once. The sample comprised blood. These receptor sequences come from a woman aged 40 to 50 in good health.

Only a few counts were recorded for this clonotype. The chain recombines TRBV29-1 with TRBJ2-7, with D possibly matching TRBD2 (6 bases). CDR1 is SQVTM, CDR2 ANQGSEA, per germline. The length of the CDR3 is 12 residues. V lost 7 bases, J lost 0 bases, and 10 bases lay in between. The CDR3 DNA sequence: TGCAGCGGCCGGGGGATCTCCTACGAGCAGTACTTC. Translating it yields CSGRGISYEQYF.

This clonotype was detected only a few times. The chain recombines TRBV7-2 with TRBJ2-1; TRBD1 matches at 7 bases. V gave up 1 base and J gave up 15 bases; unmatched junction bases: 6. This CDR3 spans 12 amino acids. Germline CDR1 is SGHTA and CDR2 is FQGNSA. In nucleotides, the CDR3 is TGTGCCAGCAGCTTAGTTGGACAGGTCCTGTTCTTC. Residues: CASSLVGQVLFF.

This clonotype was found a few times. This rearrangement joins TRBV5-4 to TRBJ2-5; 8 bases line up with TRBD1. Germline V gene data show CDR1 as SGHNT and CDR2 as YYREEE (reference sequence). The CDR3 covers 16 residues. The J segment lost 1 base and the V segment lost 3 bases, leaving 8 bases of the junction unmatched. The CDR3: CASSWWDRSLQETQYF. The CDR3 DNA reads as TGTGCCAGCAGCTGGTGGGACAGGAGCCTCCAAGAGACCCAGTACTTC.

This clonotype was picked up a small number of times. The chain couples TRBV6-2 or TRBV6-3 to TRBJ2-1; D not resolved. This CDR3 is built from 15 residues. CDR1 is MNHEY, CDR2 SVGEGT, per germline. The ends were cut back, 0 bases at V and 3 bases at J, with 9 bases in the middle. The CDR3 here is CASSYSDGYYNEQFF. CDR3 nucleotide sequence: TGTGCCAGCAGTTACTCCGACGGTTACTACAATGAGCAGTTCTTC.

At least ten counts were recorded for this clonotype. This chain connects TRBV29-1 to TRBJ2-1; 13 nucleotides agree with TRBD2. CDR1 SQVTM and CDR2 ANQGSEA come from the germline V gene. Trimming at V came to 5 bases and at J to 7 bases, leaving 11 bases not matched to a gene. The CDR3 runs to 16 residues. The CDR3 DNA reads TGCAGCGTTACTAATCCGGGACTAGCGGGACGGAATGAGCAGTTCTTC. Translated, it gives CSVTNPGLAGRNEQFF.

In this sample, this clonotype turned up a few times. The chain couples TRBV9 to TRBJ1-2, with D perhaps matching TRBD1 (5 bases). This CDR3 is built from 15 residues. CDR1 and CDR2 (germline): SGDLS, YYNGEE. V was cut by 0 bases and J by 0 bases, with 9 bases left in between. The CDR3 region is CASSVEDIPNYGYTF. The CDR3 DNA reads TGTGCCAGCAGCGTAGAGGACATCCCTAACTATGGCTACACCTTC. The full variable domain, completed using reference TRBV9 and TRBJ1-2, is DSGVTQTPKHLITATGQRVTLRCSPRSGDLSVYWYQQSLDQGLQFLIQYYNGEERAKGNILERFSAQQFPDLHSELNLSSLELGDSALYFCASSVEDIPNYGYTFGSGTRLTVV.

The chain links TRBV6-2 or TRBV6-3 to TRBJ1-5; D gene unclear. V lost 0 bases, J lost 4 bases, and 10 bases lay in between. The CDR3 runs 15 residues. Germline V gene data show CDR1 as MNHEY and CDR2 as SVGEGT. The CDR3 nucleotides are TGTGCCAGCAGTTACTCGATCCCGCTGAATCAGCCCCAGCATTTT. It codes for CASSYSIPLNQPQHF.

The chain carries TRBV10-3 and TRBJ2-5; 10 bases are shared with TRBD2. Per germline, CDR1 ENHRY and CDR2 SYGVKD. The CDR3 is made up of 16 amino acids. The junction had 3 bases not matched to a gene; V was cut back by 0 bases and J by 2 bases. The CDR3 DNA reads TGTGCCATCAGTGAGTCTGAACTAGCGGGGCAAGAGACCCAGTACTTC. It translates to CAISESELAGQETQYF.

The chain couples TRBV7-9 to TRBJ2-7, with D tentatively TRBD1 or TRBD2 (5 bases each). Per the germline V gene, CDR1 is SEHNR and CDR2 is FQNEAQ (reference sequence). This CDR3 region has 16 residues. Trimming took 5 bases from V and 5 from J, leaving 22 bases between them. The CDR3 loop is CASSPGTHIRGHEQYF. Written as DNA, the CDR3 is TGTGCCAGCAGCCCCGGGACCCATATACGGGGCCACGAGCAGTACTTC.

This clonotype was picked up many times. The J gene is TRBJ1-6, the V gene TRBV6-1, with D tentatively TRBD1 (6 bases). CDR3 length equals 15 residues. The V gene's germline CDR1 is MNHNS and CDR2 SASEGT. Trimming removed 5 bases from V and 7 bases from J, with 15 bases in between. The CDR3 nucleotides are TGTGCCAGCAGTCCCCGAGACAGGAGCAATTCACCCCTCCACTTT. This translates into CASSPRDRSNSPLHF.